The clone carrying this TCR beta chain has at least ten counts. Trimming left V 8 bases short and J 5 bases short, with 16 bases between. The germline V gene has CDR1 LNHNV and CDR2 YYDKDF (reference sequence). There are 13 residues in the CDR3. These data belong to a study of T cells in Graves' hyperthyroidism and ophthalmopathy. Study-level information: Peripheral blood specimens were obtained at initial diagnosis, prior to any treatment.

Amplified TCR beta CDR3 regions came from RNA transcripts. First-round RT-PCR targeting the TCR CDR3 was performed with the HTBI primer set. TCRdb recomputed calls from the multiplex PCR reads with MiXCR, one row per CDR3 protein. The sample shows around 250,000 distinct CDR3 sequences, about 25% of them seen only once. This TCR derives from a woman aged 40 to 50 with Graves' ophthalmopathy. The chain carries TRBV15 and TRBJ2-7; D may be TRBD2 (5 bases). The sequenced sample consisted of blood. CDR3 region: CATSNGGLDEQYF. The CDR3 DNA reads TGTGCCACCTCCAACGGAGGTTTGGACGAGCAGTACTTC.